This TCR beta chain was profiled in a study of T cell clonality in common variable immunodeficiency. Sequencing used immunoSEQ multiplex PCR; TCRdb keeps in-frame clones, though not all of them. This sample shows roughly 60,000 clones and no singletons; 1.5% to 2% rests with the ten largest. From germline, CDR1 is SGHTA and CDR2 FQGNSA. The germline V and J ends were trimmed by 6 bases and 5 bases, with 10 bases remaining between them. The CDR3 loop spans 12 amino acids. This clone was found many times. The antigen remains undetermined. The observed sequence ends 3 residues before the CDR3 terminus, with the missing tail filled in from the germline J gene. Patients and controls were mostly of Caucasian heritage. Broader study findings: Shared TCRbeta clones were fewer between CVID subjects than controls. In common variable immunodeficiency, TCR beta chains reportedly carried fewer deletions and N-nucleotide insertions.

This receptor was obtained from a person aged 18-69 years in good health. The chain joins TRBV7-2 to TRBJ2-5; D might be TRBD1 (5 bases). Sequenced sample: peripheral blood mononuclear cells. The sequenced part of the CDR3 DNA is TGTGCCAGCAGTCAGGGTGGGGAGACC. The encoded protein is CASSQGGET. The entire CDR3 is CASSQGGETQYF.